This TCR beta chain emerged from a study of regulatory T cells in long-lasting Graves disease. Time point: newly diagnosed GD, antithyroid drugs for less than 3 months. TCR sequences were obtained from RNA taken from PBMCs. Trimming cost V 3 bases and J 6 bases; bases outside gene matches: 9. There are 15 residues in the CDR3. The germline V gene encodes CDR1 DFQATT and CDR2 SNEGSKA (reference sequence). CDR3 regions were amplified by Arm-PCR using iRepertoire HTBI primers to build TCR beta libraries. TCRdb itself ran the multiplex PCR reads through MiXCR, one entry per CDR3 protein. The sample yields around 420,000 distinct CDR3 sequences, about 15% seen once. This same sample was also part of a study on T cells in Graves' hyperthyroidism and ophthalmopathy.

The V call is TRBV20-1, the J call TRBJ2-1, with 9 bases identical to TRBD1. The sequence was collected from a woman aged 40 to 50 with Graves disease. Sequencing used peripheral blood mononuclear cells (PBMCs), obtained at new diagnosis, from a patient treated with antithyroid drugs. CDR3 protein: CSASGQGIVGNEQFF. The CDR3 nucleotides read TGCAGTGCTAGTGGACAGGGGATAGTAGGCAATGAGCAGTTCTTC.